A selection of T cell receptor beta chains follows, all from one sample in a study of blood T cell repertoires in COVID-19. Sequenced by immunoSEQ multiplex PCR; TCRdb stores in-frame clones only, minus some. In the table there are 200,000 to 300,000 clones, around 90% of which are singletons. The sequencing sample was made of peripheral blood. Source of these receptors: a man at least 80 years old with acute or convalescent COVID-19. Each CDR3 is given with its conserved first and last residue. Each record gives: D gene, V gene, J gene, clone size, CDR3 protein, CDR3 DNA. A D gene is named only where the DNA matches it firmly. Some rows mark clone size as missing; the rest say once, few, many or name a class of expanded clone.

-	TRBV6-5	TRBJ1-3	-	CASRPTGSGNTIYF	TGTGCCAGCAGGCCCACAGGCTCTGGAAACACCATATATTTT
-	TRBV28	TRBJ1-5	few	CASTDSVGGNQPQHF	TGTGCCAGCACCGACAGTGTTGGGGGCAATCAGCCCCAGCATTTT
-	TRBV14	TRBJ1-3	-	CASSQGREGNTIYF	TGTGCCAGCAGCCAAGGCAGGGAAGGAAACACCATATATTTT
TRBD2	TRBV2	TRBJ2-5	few	CASSESRTSGRETQYF	TGTGCCAGCAGTGAATCCAGGACTAGCGGGAGAGAGACCCAGTACTTC
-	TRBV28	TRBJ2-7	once	CASNTGSSYEQYF	TGTGCCAGCAACACAGGGTCATCCTACGAGCAGTACTTC
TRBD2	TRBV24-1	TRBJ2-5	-	CATSPGGRFSETQYF	TGTGCCACCAGCCCGGGGGGGCGATTCTCAGAGACCCAGTACTTC
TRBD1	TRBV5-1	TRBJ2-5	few	CASSFTGEETQYF	TGCGCCAGCAGCTTTACAGGGGAAGAGACCCAGTACTTC
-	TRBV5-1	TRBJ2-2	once	CASKGGAGTGELFF	TGCGCCAGCAAGGGCGGGGCGGGCACCGGGGAGCTGTTTTTT
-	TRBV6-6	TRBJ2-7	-	CASSDRVHPPYEQYF	TGTGCCAGCAGTGACCGGGTCCACCCCCCCTACGAGCAGTACTTC
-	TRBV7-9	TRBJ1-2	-	CASSGAYGYTF	TGTGCCAGCAGCGGGGCCTATGGCTACACCTTC
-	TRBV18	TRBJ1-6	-	CASSLDRLNSPLHF	TGTGCCAGCTCACTGGACAGACTCAATTCACCCCTCCACTTT
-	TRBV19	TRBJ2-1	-	CASSKPNRPYNEQFF	TGTGCCAGTAGTAAACCTAACAGGCCTTACAATGAGCAGTTCTTC
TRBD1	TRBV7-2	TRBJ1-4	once	CASSLPTGGTEKLFF	TGTGCCAGCAGCCTTCCGACAGGGGGCACTGAAAAACTGTTTTTT
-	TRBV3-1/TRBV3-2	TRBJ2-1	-	CASSQARQRPNEQFF	TGTGCCAGCAGCCAAGCTAGGCAGAGACCCAATGAGCAGTTCTTC
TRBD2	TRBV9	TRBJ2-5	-	CASSVGVAGRGKETQYF	TGTGCCAGCAGCGTAGGGGTAGCGGGGCGGGGGAAAGAGACCCAGTACTTC
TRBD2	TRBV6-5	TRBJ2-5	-	CASRQLREGGETQYF	TGTGCCAGCAGACAGTTGAGGGAGGGCGGCGAGACCCAGTACTTC
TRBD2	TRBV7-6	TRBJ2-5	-	CASSSEPGLAGGTQYF	TGTGCCAGCAGCTCCGAACCGGGACTAGCGGGAGGGACCCAGTACTTC
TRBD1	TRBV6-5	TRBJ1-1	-	CASSRGQVNTEAFF	TGTGCCAGCAGCCGGGGACAGGTCAACACTGAAGCTTTCTTT
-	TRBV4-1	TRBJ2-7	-	CASSQDPGARAREQYF	TGCGCCAGCAGCCAAGATCCTGGGGCCCGAGCGAGGGAGCAGTACTTC
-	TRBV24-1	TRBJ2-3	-	CATSELRGRERDTQYF	TGTGCCACCAGTGAACTCAGGGGCAGAGAGAGAGATACGCAGTATTTT